The next 7 T cell receptor beta chains were all read from a single sample in a study of identical twins. TCRdb used MiXCR to reprocess the 5' RACE reads, holding one entry per CDR3 protein. The sample lists around 1.7 million distinct CDR3 sequences; under 35% were seen once. The source material was cord blood. Receptors originate from a newborn girl in good health.

This clonotype has just a few counts. The chain uses TRBV12-3 or TRBV12-4 and TRBJ2-7; weak D call: TRBD2 (6 bases). Trimming shortened V by 6 bases and J by 0 bases, and 15 bases separated the two germline ends. The CDR3 extends over 15 amino acids. CDR3 nucleotide sequence: TGTGCCAGCAGCTCCTTACTAGCTGGCTCCTACGAGCAGTACTTC. It yields the protein CASSSLLAGSYEQYF.

CDR3 protein: CASSLARVLGVGYEQYF. The CDR3 DNA sequence: TGTGCCAGCAGCTTAGCCCGGGTGTTAGGGGTCGGCTACGAGCAGTACTTC. This chain connects TRBV11-2 to TRBJ2-7, with D possibly TRBD1 on 5 matching bases. Germline CDR1 and CDR2: SGHAT and FQNNGV. The CDR3 contains 17 residues. The germline V and J ends were trimmed by 1 base and 3 bases, with 19 bases remaining between them.

V is TRBV20-1 and J is TRBJ2-1; no reliable D call. Germline CDR1 and CDR2: DFQATT and SNEGSKA (reference sequence). The CDR3 spans 11 residues. Trimming pared 0 bases from V and 12 bases from J, leaving 9 bases between. The CDR3 DNA reads TGCAGTGCTAGAGATGTATTCGGGCAGTTCTTC. Protein product: CSARDVFGQFF.

V and J are TRBV20-1 and TRBJ2-7; perhaps TRBD1 as D (6 bases). Per the germline V gene, CDR1 is DFQATT and CDR2 is SNEGSKA (reference sequence). V lost 6 bases and J lost 1, with 13 bases in between. The CDR3 loop spans 13 amino acids. In DNA form, the CDR3 reads TGCAGTGCAGGGGGTACGGGTTCCTACGAGCAGTACTTC. It is translated as CSAGGTGSYEQYF.

CDR3 loop: CASSHGGYTQYF. CDR3 bases: TGTGCCAGCAGCCATGGCGGGTATACGCAGTATTTT. The chain employs TRBV3-1 and TRBJ2-3; possibly TRBD2 for D (5 bases). V lost 3 bases and J lost 7, with 8 bases in between. From germline, CDR1 is LGHDT and CDR2 YNNKEL (reference sequence). This CDR3 spans 12 amino acids.

In this sample, this clonotype turned up a few times. The chain employs TRBV2 and TRBJ2-1, with TRBD2 identical over 9 bases. V lost 4 bases to trimming and J lost 3 bases; unmatched junction nucleotides: 10. The CDR3 is 17 residues long. Germline loops: CDR1 SNHLY, CDR2 FYNNEI. This CDR3 is CASSVGSGGTLYNEQFF. In DNA form, the CDR3 reads TGTGCCAGCAGTGTAGGGAGCGGGGGGACCCTCTACAATGAGCAGTTCTTC.

The sample holds a few counts of this clonotype. This sequence joins TRBV29-1 and TRBJ2-5; D call uncertain. V dropped 4 bases and J dropped 1 base, with 10 bases sitting between them. Germline loops: CDR1 SQVTM, CDR2 ANQGSEA. The CDR3 length is 13 residues. The CDR3 loop is CSVVGASQETQYF. The CDR3 DNA is TGCAGCGTTGTGGGCGCATCCCAAGAGACCCAGTACTTC. The entire variable domain, with the rest obtained from reference TRBV29-1 and TRBJ2-5, is as follows: SAVISQKPSRDICQRGTSLTIQCQVDSQVTMMFWYRQQPGQSLTLIATANQGSEATYESGFVIDKFPISRPNLTFSTLTVSNMSPEDSSIYLCSVVGASQETQYFGPGTRLLVL.